Below, 21 T cell receptor beta chains from the same sample are listed, as sequenced in a study of T cell changes during pregnancy in multiple sclerosis. Profiling relied on immunoSEQ multiplex PCR, and the TCRdb table lists in-frame clones only, not all of them. The sample lists about 41,000 clones; around 89% were seen once. The starting material was CD4+ T cells from peripheral blood mononuclear cells, obtained in the first trimester of pregnancy. Source of these receptors: a female donor with multiple sclerosis, enrolled in a pregnancy study.

The V call is TRBV29-1, the J call TRBJ2-1; 13 bases line up with TRBD2. CDR3 length equals 14 residues. In germline, CDR1 is SQVTM, CDR2 ANQGSEA. With 7 bases clipped from V and 9 bases from J, the junction kept 9 bases outside the gene matches. Here the CDR3 reads CSARTSGSLIEQFF. The CDR3 DNA reads as TGCAGCGCACGGACTAGCGGGAGTCTTATTGAGCAGTTCTTC.

This chain links TRBV7-2 with TRBJ2-3; D not resolved. Trimming left V 5 bases short and J 2 bases short, with 17 bases between. Germline assignment: CDR1 SGHTA and CDR2 FQGNSA. The CDR3 covers 16 residues. DNA of the CDR3: TGTGCCAGCAGCCCCAGAGGCGCTATAATCACAGATACGCAGTATTTT. It yields the protein CASSPRGAIITDTQYF. Drawing the rest from reference TRBV7-2 and TRBJ2-3, the complete variable domain is GAGVSQSPSNKVTEKGKDVELRCDPISGHTALYWYRQSLGQGLEFLIYFQGNSAPDKSGLPSDRFSAERTGGSVSTLTIQRTQQEDSAVYLCASSPRGAIITDTQYFGPGTRLTVL.

V and J are TRBV25-1 and TRBJ2-7; unclear D gene. V lost 8 bases, J lost 0 bases, and 11 bases lay in between. Germline CDR1 is MGHDK and CDR2 is SYGVNS. This CDR3 contains 13 residues. CDR3 coding DNA: TGTGCCAGCTCGACACTTACCTCCTACGAGCAGTACTTC. This sequence encodes CASSTLTSYEQYF.

This chain links TRBV5-4 with TRBJ2-7, with 9 positions matching TRBD1. There are 15 residues in the CDR3. Germline assignment: CDR1 SGHNT and CDR2 YYREEE (reference sequence). Trimming removed 0 bases from V and 1 base from J; junction bases left unmatched: 2. The chain's CDR3 is CASSLAGTGSYEQYF. The CDR3 DNA sequence: TGTGCCAGCAGCTTGGCCGGGACAGGGTCCTACGAGCAGTACTTC.

The CDR3 region has the DNA TGTGCCAGCAGCTTAGTCCCCCAGAGACTAGCGGGATTTGGTGAGACCCAGTACTTC. It yields the protein CASSLVPQRLAGFGETQYF. This rearrangement joins TRBV7-2 to TRBJ2-5, with 11 bases that match TRBD2. After removal of 1 base from V and 5 bases from J, the junction contained 15 bases not matched to a gene. Germline CDR1 is SGHTA and CDR2 is FQGNSA. The CDR3 extends over 19 amino acids.

V is TRBV18 and J is TRBJ1-5; D is undetermined. Germline V CDR1 and CDR2: KGHSH, LQKENI. The V end was cut by 4 bases, the J end by 2 bases, with 18 bases between. CDR3 length equals 17 residues. CDR3: CASSRGGSREGNQPQHF. The CDR3 nucleotides are TGTGCCAGCTCACGCGGTGGTTCACGGGAGGGCAATCAGCCCCAGCATTTT. Based on the CDR3 plus reference TRBV18 and TRBJ1-5, the full variable domain is NAGVMQNPRHLVRRRGQEARLRCSPMKGHSHVYWYRQLPEEGLKFMVYLQKENIIDESGMPKERFSAEFPKEGPSILRIQQVVRGDSAAYFCASSRGGSREGNQPQHFGDGTRLSIL.

The genes are TRBV7-9 and TRBJ2-7, with 9 bases lining up with TRBD2. The CDR3 totals 15 residues. J was trimmed by 3 bases and V by 3 bases; bases with no gene match: 6. Germline V lookup: CDR1 SEHNR, CDR2 FQNEAQ (reference sequence). The CDR3 DNA sequence: TGTGCCAGCAGCTTGGCAAGACTAGCGGTCTACGAGCAGTACTTC. Its protein product is CASSLARLAVYEQYF.

The V gene is TRBV11-2, the J gene TRBJ2-5, with 12 bases aligning to TRBD2. This CDR3 is 15 amino acids long. Germline V gene sequence: CDR1 SGHAT, CDR2 FQNNGV. The V segment lost 5 bases and the J segment 4 bases; nucleotides outside the gene matches: 5. This CDR3 reads CASSLGLAGSETQYF. The CDR3 nucleotides read TGTGCCAGCAGCCTCGGACTAGCGGGATCAGAGACCCAGTACTTC.

CDR3 region: CASSRDSQETQYF. CDR3 DNA: TGTGCCAGCTCACGGGACAGCCAAGAGACCCAGTACTTC. This sequence joins TRBV18 and TRBJ2-5; 7 bases are shared with TRBD1. The CDR3 sequence is 13 residues long. Trimming took 4 bases from V and 1 from J; bases not matched to a gene: 0. CDR1 is KGHSH and CDR2 is LQKENI in the germline V gene.

The V and J genes are TRBV20-1 and TRBJ2-7, with D possibly matching TRBD1 (5 bases). This CDR3 is built from 11 residues. In germline, CDR1 is DFQATT, CDR2 SNEGSKA (reference sequence). Trimming left V 5 bases short and J 3 bases short, with 8 bases between. For the CDR3, the DNA is TGCAGTGCTTCTACAGGCTACGAGCAGTACTTC. Its protein product is CSASTGYEQYF.

This sequence joins TRBV7-6 and TRBJ2-1, with TRBD1 matching over 9 bases. V shed 5 bases, J shed 8 bases, and the junction held 7 bases outside the gene matches. The CDR3 is 14 residues long. The germline CDR1 and CDR2 sequences are SGHVS and FNYEAQ. The CDR3 sequence: CASSLGQGVHEQFF. The CDR3 DNA sequence: TGTGCCAGCAGCCTGGGACAGGGAGTTCATGAGCAGTTCTTC.

The chain uses TRBV15 and TRBJ2-5; tentatively, D is TRBD2 (5 bases). Germline CDR1 is LNHNV and CDR2 is YYDKDF (reference sequence). The V gene lost 2 bases and the J gene lost 5 bases, with 12 bases spanning the gap. The CDR3 is 14 residues long. CDR3 coding DNA: TGTGCCACCAGCAGAAATCTCGGCGGGGAGACCCAGTACTTC. It yields the protein CATSRNLGGETQYF. The full variable domain, completed using reference TRBV15 and TRBJ2-5, is DAMVIQNPRYQVTQFGKPVTLSCSQTLNHNVMYWYQQKSSQAPKLLFHYYDKDFNNEADTPDNFQSRRPNTSFCFLDIRSPGLGDTAMYLCATSRNLGGETQYFGPGTRLLVL.

This clone was counted a single time. The V gene is TRBV29-1, the J gene TRBJ2-2, with TRBD2 as a possible D gene (6 bases). The CDR3 contains 12 residues. CDR1 and CDR2 (germline): SQVTM, ANQGSEA. Trimming left V 5 bases short and J 6 bases short, with 10 bases between. The DNA of the CDR3 is TGCAGCGTTCCGACTAGTCCCGGGGAGCTGTTTTTT. Translated, it gives CSVPTSPGELFF.

This chain uses TRBV5-4 with TRBJ2-7; TRBD1 aligns across 9 bases. The V and J ends lost 5 bases and 3 bases, in that order; junction bases with no gene match: 9. CDR3 length equals 15 residues. Per germline, CDR1 SGHNT and CDR2 YYREEE (reference sequence). The CDR3 bases are TGTGCCAGCAGGGGACAGGGACAGGCCGACTACGAGCAGTACTTC. Protein product: CASRGQGQADYEQYF.

This chain connects TRBV27 to TRBJ2-5; 11 nucleotides agree with TRBD2. Trimming cost V 3 bases and J 2 bases; bases outside gene matches: 14. The CDR3 runs to 19 residues. Germline assignment: CDR1 MNHEY and CDR2 SMNVEV (reference sequence). For the CDR3, the DNA is TGTGCCAGCAGTTTGAGGTCGAGGGGGACTAGCGGAATTCAAGAGACCCAGTACTTC. Residues: CASSLRSRGTSGIQETQYF.

J is TRBJ2-1 and V is TRBV7-2; perhaps TRBD2 as D (6 bases). CDR1 and CDR2 from the germline V gene are SGHTA and FQGNSA. This CDR3 spans 16 amino acids. V lost 1 base and J lost 7, with 17 bases in between. The DNA of the CDR3 is TGTGCCAGCAGCTTAGGAGGGAGGCCTGTAACAAATGAGCAGTTCTTC. Its protein product is CASSLGGRPVTNEQFF.

The CDR3 DNA follows: TGTGCCAGTAGTCCTCAAATTCTAGCGGGAGACACCGGGGAGCTGTTTTTT. It translates to CASSPQILAGDTGELFF. The chain links TRBV19 to TRBJ2-2, with 10 bases that match TRBD2. The ends lost 5 bases at V and 3 bases at J; junction bases unmatched: 9. The CDR3 extends over 17 amino acids. Germline loops: CDR1 LNHDA, CDR2 SQIVND (reference sequence).

V is TRBV6-6 and J is TRBJ2-3; 9 nucleotides match TRBD2. The length of the CDR3 is 16 residues. Germline CDR1 and CDR2: MNHNY and SVGAGI (reference sequence). Trimming at V came to 5 bases and at J to 0 bases, leaving 6 bases not matched to a gene. The CDR3 coding sequence is TGTGCCAGCAGTGCGACTAGCGGTGCTAGCACAGATACGCAGTATTTT. Residues: CASSATSGASTDTQYF.

The J gene is TRBJ2-1, the V gene TRBV28; unclear D gene. The CDR3 has 13 residues. Germline lookup yields CDR1 MDHEN and CDR2 SYDVKM. V was cut by 3 bases and J by 6 bases, with 9 bases left in between. The CDR3 sequence: CASSFVIPNEQFF. The CDR3 DNA is TGTGCCAGCAGTTTTGTAATCCCCAATGAGCAGTTCTTC. Full variable domain (rest looked up from reference TRBV28 and TRBJ2-1): DVKVTQSSRYLVKRTGEKVFLECVQDMDHENMFWYRQDPGLGLRLIYFSYDVKMKEKGDIPEGYSVSREKKERFSLILESASTNQTSMYLCASSFVIPNEQFFGPGTRLTVL.

This sequence joins TRBV18 and TRBJ1-4; D uncertain. Germline V gene data show CDR1 as KGHSH and CDR2 as LQKENI. Between the trimmed V and J ends, which lost 4 bases and 0 bases, there was a span of 9 bases. This CDR3 is built from 15 residues. CDR3 nucleotides: TGTGCCAGCTCACTAGACAAAGCAACTAATGAAAAACTGTTTTTT. This sequence encodes CASSLDKATNEKLFF.

The CDR3 protein is CASSLSASGRRGREETQYF. The CDR3 region has the DNA TGTGCCAGCAGCCTGTCAGCTAGCGGGAGGAGGGGAAGGGAGGAGACCCAGTACTTC. The V and J genes are TRBV21-1 and TRBJ2-5; the table's D call of TRBD2 was not tested on the DNA. TRBV21-1 is a pseudogene segment. The CDR3 contains 19 residues.